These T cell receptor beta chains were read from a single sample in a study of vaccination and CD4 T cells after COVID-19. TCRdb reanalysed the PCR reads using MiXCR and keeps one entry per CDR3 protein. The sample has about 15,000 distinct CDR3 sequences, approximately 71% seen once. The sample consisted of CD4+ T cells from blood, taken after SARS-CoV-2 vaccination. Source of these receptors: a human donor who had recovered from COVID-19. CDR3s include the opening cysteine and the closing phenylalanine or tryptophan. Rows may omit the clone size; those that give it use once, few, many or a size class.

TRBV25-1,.,CASSESGLAGDYEQFF
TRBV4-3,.,CASSKGTFDEQYF
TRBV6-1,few,CASSPRGTSSHEQFF
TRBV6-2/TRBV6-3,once,CASSYVGANVLTF
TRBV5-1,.,CASSSLGTGVGYTF
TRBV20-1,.,CSAAGGLETQYF
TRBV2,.,CASSPVGAPGTGELFF
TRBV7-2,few,CASSFDTEQYF
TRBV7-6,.,CASSQQVAGELFF
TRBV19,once,CASSLIGGNTGELFF
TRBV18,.,CASSPGTDNEEAFF
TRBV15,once,CATSSSGRTVTGEQFF
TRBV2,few,CASRGGLAGRYEQYF
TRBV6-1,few,CAAWGTVTGNTIYF
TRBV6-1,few,CASTPGTGVPEAFF
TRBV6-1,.,CASRASRSYEQYF
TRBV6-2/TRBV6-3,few,CASGRGTVAFF
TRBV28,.,CASSPGLAGEEETQYF
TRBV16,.,CASSQLGDRGRYEQYF
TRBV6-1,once,CASREQGRAEAFF
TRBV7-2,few,CASSFIPPPGTGGAYNEQFF
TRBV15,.,CATSRDLQGGPYNEQFF
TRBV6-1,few,CASSNRVTNSPLHF
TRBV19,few,CASTTQGASNQPQHF
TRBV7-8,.,CASSFRLAGGGLNEQFF
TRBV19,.,CASSIAGGRELFF
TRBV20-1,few,CSADRPGLAVFSSYEQYF
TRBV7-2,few,CASSPGLAGVSRYEQYF
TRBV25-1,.,CASTTSGKVETQYF
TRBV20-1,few,CSATDRTTSEEETQYF
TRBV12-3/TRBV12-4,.,CASSHQGTDTQYF
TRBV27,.,CATQGQNSNQPQHF
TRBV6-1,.,CASNLDLAGGPDEQYF
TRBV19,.,CASSFGSSYNEQFF
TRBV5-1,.,CASSLGGVVGTDTQYF
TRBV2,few,CASSAGSDYGYTF
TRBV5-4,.,CASSWDNNQPQHF